The 12 T cell receptor beta chains given below trace back to one sample, sequenced in a study of metastatic and nonmetastatic thyroid tumors. TCRdb re-clonotyped the PCR reads via MiXCR. The sample shows 25,000 to 30,000 clones, about 3.9% of them seen only once. Not a single patient had been given any form of treatment at any point before undergoing thyroid surgery. Sequenced sample: blood. These receptors originate from a female donor with papillary thyroid cancer or a benign thyroid nodule (not recorded which). Some clones in this sample may be carry-over from other donors' samples.

This clone was seen only a few times. V and J are TRBV20-1 and TRBJ1-2; 7 nucleotides agree with TRBD1. The CDR3 is 18 amino acids. V lost 0 bases, J lost 4 bases, and 17 bases stayed unmatched. Germline lookup yields CDR1 DFQATT and CDR2 SNEGSKA (reference sequence). The CDR3 nucleotides read TGCAGTGCTAGAGATACAGTTGTAAGACAGGGTTACAGCTATGGCTACACCTTC. Protein product: CSARDTVVRQGYSYGYTF.

By its share, this clone is medium-sized. The V and J genes are TRBV28 and TRBJ2-1, with D maybe TRBD2 (5 bases). The germline gives CDR1 MDHEN, CDR2 SYDVKM. V lost 2 bases and J 7 bases, leaving 6 bases between the germline ends. This CDR3 spans 12 amino acids. The CDR3 loop is CASSLRRNEQFF. DNA for the CDR3: TGTGCCAGCAGTTTACGGAGGAATGAGCAGTTCTTC.

This clone was observed a handful of times. The CDR3 nucleotides read TGTGCCAGCTCACCACAGGACTCTGGAAACACCATATATTTT. Amino acids: CASSPQDSGNTIYF. This sequence joins TRBV2 and TRBJ1-3; tentative D call: TRBD1 (5 bases). Deletions cut 8 bases from V and 0 bases from J, with 11 bases between. Germline V gene sequence: CDR1 SNHLY, CDR2 FYNNEI. The CDR3 runs to 14 residues.

The table lists this clone with many counts. The chain couples TRBV12-3 or TRBV12-4 to TRBJ1-1; perhaps TRBD1 as D (6 bases). Trimming stripped 6 bases from V and 3 bases from J, with 17 bases between. The CDR3 runs 15 residues. The CDR3 loop reads CASSPLKGGDTEAFF. Written as DNA, the CDR3 is TGTGCCAGCAGCCCATTAAAGGGGGGGGACACTGAAGCTTTCTTT.

The sample holds a few counts of this clone. This chain joins TRBV6-1 and TRBJ1-6; possible D gene TRBD1, 6 bases. CDR1 is MNHNS, CDR2 SASEGT, per germline. V was trimmed by 8 bases and J by 4 bases, leaving 9 bases between them. The CDR3 is 13 residues long. This CDR3 reads CASGGQYNSPLHF. Written as DNA, the CDR3 is TGTGCCAGCGGGGGCCAATATAATTCACCCCTCCACTTT.

This clone was seen many times. The chain has TRBV4-2 and TRBJ2-5; tentative D call: TRBD2 (7 bases). The germline V and J ends were trimmed by 1 base and 5 bases, with 14 bases remaining between them. Germline CDR1 LGHNA, CDR2 YNFKEQ. The CDR3 sequence is 15 residues long. CDR3 nucleotide sequence: TGTGCCAGCAGCCAAGTATGGGGGCGGGAGGAGACCCAGTACTTC. Translated, it gives CASSQVWGREETQYF.

This clone was seen many times. The genes are TRBV29-1 and TRBJ2-7; D is undetermined. In germline, CDR1 is SQVTM, CDR2 ANQGSEA. The CDR3 totals 10 residues. Trimming shortened V by 0 bases and J by 6 bases, and 3 bases separated the two germline ends. DNA for the CDR3: TGCAGCGTTGAAGAAGGCGAGCAGTACTTC. It specifies CSVEEGEQYF.

The chain employs TRBV27 and TRBJ2-3; D call uncertain. The CDR3 runs to 15 residues. The V gene's germline CDR1 is MNHEY and CDR2 SMNVEV (reference sequence). V was shortened by 6 bases and J by 4 bases, with 17 bases between the two germline ends. CDR3 loop: CASSIVSFRPDTQYF. The DNA for the CDR3 is TGTGCCAGCAGCATCGTGTCGTTCAGGCCAGATACGCAGTATTTT.

This clone was detected many times. This chain connects TRBV19 to TRBJ2-2, with D possibly called TRBD1 or TRBD2 (6 bases each). Germline V lookup: CDR1 LNHDA, CDR2 SQIVND (reference sequence). The V end was cut by 5 bases, the J end by 4 bases, with 14 bases between. This CDR3 comprises 15 residues. CDR3 DNA sequence: TGTGCCAGTAGTGATAGGGGGAGGACCACCGGGGAGCTGTTTTTT. Protein: CASSDRGRTTGELFF.

This clone was detected many times. The chain uses TRBV2 and TRBJ2-7; 10 nucleotides align to TRBD2. The CDR3 has 14 residues. The germline V gene encodes CDR1 SNHLY and CDR2 FYNNEI. J lost 2 bases, V lost 7 bases, and 5 bases had no gene match. For the CDR3, the DNA is TGTGCCAGCAAGCGGGAGGGTACTACCTACGAGCAGTACTTC. It is translated as CASKREGTTYEQYF. Looking up the rest from reference TRBV2 and TRBJ2-7 gives the full variable domain: EPEVTQTPSHQVTQMGQEVILRCVPISNHLYFYWYRQILGQKVEFLVSFYNNEISEKSEIFDDQFSVERPDGSNFTLKIRSTKLEDSAMYFCASKREGTTYEQYFGPGTRLTVT.

The CDR3 protein is CASSPRGSGSVERAGELFF. The CDR3 bases are TGTGCCAGCAGCCCCCGGGGTAGCGGGAGTGTTGAGAGGGCCGGGGAGCTGTTTTTT. V and J are TRBV7-3 and TRBJ2-2; 9 bases agree with TRBD2. Per germline, CDR1 SGHTA and CDR2 FQGTGA. The CDR3 runs 19 residues. V trimming: 5 bases; J trimming: 6 bases; junction bases outside the gene matches: 19.

This clone was recorded many times. The CDR3 protein is CASHGDYQPQHF. DNA for the CDR3: TGTGCCAGTCACGGGGACTATCAGCCCCAGCATTTT. The V and J genes are TRBV2 and TRBJ1-5, with D possibly being TRBD1 (5 bases). The germline CDR1 and CDR2 sequences are SNHLY and FYNNEI. The CDR3 is 12 residues long. V lost 9 bases and J 5 bases, leaving 11 bases between the germline ends.